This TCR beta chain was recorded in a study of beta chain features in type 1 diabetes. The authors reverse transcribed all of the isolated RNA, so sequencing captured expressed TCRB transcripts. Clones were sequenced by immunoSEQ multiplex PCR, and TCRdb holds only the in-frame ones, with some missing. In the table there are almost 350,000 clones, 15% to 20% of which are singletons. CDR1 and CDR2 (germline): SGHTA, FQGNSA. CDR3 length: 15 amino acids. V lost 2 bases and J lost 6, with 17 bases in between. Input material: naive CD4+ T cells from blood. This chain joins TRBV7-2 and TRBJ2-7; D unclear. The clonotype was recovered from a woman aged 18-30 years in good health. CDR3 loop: CASSLTLDGASEQYF. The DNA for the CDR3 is TGTGCCAGCAGCTTAACCCTTGACGGAGCTAGCGAGCAGTACTTC.